The clone carrying this T cell receptor (beta chain) has a single count. This specimen belongs to a study of T cell changes during pregnancy in multiple sclerosis. Generated by immunoSEQ multiplex PCR, the TCRdb table keeps only in-frame clones and is missing some. The table shows more than 80,000 clones, with around 90% occurring only once. The germline CDR1 and CDR2 sequences are MNHNS and SASEGT. The CDR3 consists of 15 residues. V was pared by 3 bases and J by 0 bases, with 12 bases between. This receptor was taken from a female donor in good health, serving as a control in a pregnancy study. Some clones in this sample may be carry-over from other donors' samples. The sample here was PBMCs, taken in the first trimester of pregnancy. V gene TRBV6-1 combines with J gene TRBJ2-7; D perhaps matches TRBD2 (5 bases). The CDR3 reads CASSDLAGPSYEQYF. The CDR3 DNA follows: TGTGCCAGCAGTGACCTTGCGGGCCCCTCCTACGAGCAGTACTTC.